This T cell receptor (beta chain) was identified in a study of T-cell reconstitution after alpha-beta-depleted transplantation in children. This CDR3 has 14 amino acids. Germline values: CDR1 GTSNPN, CDR2 SVGIG (reference sequence). Losses at the gene ends were 4 bases for V and 10 bases for J; bases not matched to a gene: 15. For TCRbeta, the library was prepared with unique molecular identifiers. TCRdb re-called the PCR reads through MiXCR, storing one row per CDR3 protein. The profile covers a few hundred thousand distinct CDR3 sequences, with roughly an eighth appearing a single time and about 6% taken by the ten largest.

The chain joins TRBV30 to TRBJ1-1; 7 bases fit TRBD1. This receptor was identified in a human donor who donated a stem cell graft to a child with combined immunodeficiency. Sequencing was performed on PBMCs from the stem cell graft donor, taken from the stem cell graft. CDR3 sequence reads: CAWTKTGKGGIAFF. The CDR3 nucleotides read TGTGCCTGGACAAAGACAGGAAAAGGGGGCATAGCTTTCTTT.